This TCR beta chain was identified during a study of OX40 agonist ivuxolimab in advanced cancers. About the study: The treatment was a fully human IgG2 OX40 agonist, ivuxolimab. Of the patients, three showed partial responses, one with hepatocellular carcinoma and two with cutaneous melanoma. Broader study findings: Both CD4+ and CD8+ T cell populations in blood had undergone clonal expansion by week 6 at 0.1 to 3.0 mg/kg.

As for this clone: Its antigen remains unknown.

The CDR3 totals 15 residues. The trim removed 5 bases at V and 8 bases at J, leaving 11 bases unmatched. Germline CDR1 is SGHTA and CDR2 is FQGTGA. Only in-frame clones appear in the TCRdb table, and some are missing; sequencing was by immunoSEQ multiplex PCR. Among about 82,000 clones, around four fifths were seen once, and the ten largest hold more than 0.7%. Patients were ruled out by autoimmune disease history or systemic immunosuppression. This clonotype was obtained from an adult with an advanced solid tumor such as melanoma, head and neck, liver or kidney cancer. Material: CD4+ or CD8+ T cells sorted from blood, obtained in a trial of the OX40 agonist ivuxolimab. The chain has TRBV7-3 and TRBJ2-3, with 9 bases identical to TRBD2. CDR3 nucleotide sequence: TGTGCCAGCAGCGAGACGCCGACTAGCGGAGGTACGCAGTATTTT. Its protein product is CASSETPTSGGTQYF.